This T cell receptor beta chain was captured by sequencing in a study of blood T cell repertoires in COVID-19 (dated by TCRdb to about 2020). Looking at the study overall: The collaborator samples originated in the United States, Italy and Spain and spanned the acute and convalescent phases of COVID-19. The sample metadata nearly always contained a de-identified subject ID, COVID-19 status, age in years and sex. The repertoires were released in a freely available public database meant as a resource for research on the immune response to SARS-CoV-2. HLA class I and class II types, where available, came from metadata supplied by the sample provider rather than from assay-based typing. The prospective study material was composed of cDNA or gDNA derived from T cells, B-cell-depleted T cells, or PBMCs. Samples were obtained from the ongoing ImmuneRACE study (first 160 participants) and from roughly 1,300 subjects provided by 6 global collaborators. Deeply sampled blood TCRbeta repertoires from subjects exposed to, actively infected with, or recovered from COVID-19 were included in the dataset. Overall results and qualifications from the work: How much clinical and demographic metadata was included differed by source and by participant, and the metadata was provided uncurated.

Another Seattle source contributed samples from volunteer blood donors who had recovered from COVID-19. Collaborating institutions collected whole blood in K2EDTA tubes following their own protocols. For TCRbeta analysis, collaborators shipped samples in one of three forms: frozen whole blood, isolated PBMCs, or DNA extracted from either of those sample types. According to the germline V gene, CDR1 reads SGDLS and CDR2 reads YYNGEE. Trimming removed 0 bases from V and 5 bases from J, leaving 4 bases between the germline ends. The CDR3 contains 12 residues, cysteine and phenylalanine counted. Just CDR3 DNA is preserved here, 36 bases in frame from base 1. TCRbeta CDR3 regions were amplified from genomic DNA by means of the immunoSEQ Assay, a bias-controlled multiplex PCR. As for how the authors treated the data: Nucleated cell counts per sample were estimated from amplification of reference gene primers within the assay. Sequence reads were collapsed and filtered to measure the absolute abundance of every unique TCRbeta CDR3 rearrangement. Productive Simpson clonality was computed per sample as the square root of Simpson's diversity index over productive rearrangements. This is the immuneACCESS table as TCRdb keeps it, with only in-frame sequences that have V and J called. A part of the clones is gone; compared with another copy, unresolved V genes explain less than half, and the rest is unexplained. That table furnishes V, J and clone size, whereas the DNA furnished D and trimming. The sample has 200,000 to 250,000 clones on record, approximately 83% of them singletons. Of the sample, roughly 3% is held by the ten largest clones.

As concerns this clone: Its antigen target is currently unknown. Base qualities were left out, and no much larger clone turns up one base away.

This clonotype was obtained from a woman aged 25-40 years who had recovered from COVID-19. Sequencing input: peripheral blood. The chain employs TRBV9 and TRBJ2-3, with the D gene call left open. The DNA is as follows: TGTGCCAGCAGCGTAGATCAAGATACGCAGTATTTT. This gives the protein CASSVDQDTQYF.